Each of the 8 T cell receptor beta chains below was sequenced from the same sample in a study of CD8+CD57+ T cells in acquired aplastic anemia. Genomic DNA, the template, was used for profiling of the TCR beta VDJ and CDR3. TCRdb redid the calling of the reads with MiXCR, one entry per CDR3 protein. The sample consists of around 150,000 distinct CDR3 sequences, around 45% of them appearing once. Material: sorted CD4+, CD8+, or CD8+CD57+ T cells (not recorded which) from PBMCs. The receptors come from a human donor in good health.

This chain links TRBV11-2 with TRBJ2-7, with a weak D call TRBD1 (5 bases). Per germline, CDR1 SGHAT and CDR2 FQNNGV. V lost 5 bases, J lost 4 bases, and 9 bases lay in between. The CDR3 runs 12 residues. The DNA of the CDR3 is TGTGCCAGCAGCCCTCACAGGTACGAGCAGTACTTC. Translation: CASSPHRYEQYF.

This clonotype was recorded at least ten times. The chain links TRBV10-3 to TRBJ2-5, with D tentatively TRBD1 (6 bases). V lost 3 bases and J 4 bases, leaving 15 bases between the germline ends. This CDR3 has 15 amino acids. Germline V lookup: CDR1 ENHRY, CDR2 SYGVKD. This CDR3 reads CAISDQGGRGETQYF. The CDR3 DNA is TGTGCCATCAGTGACCAAGGGGGTAGGGGAGAGACCCAGTACTTC.

This clonotype appeared many times. V usage is TRBV27 and J usage is TRBJ2-7, with a possible D match to TRBD2 (6 bases). The CDR3 contains 11 residues. V was cut by 8 bases and J by 6 bases, with 11 bases left in between. Germline V gene lookup returns CDR1 MNHEY and CDR2 SMNVEV (reference sequence). The CDR3 bases are TGTGCCAGCGGGAGGAGTGGCGAGCAGTACTTC. It yields the protein CASGRSGEQYF.

The V call is TRBV7-9, the J call TRBJ2-1; D is perhaps TRBD1 or TRBD2 (5 bases each). The germline CDR1 and CDR2 sequences are SEHNR and FQNEAQ (reference sequence). The CDR3 has 13 amino acids. V was clipped by 1 base and J by 8 bases, with 9 bases between them. CDR3 sequence reads: CASSLGRDDEQFF. The CDR3 nucleotides read TGTGCCAGCAGCTTAGGTAGGGACGATGAGCAGTTCTTC.

This clonotype was observed once. The V gene is TRBV10-3, the J gene TRBJ2-5; 7 bases align to TRBD1. This CDR3 is built from 15 residues. Germline CDR1 and CDR2: ENHRY and SYGVKD. With 0 bases clipped from V and 1 base from J, the junction kept 2 bases outside the gene matches. The CDR3 DNA is TGTGCCATCAGTGAGTCAACAGGGGCCCAAGAGACCCAGTACTTC. Translation: CAISESTGAQETQYF.

The count of this clonotype is one. J is TRBJ2-1 and V is TRBV2; 7 bases are a match to TRBD2. The germline V gene has CDR1 SNHLY and CDR2 FYNNEI. Germline trimming cut 7 bases from V and 7 bases from J; bases unmatched to any gene: 13. This CDR3 contains 15 residues. The CDR3 bases are TGTGCCAGCATAAGCTTTGGCGGGGGAGGGAATGAGCAGTTCTTC. Translated, it gives CASISFGGGGNEQFF.

This clonotype was recorded a few times. V is TRBV9 and J is TRBJ2-4, with 11 bases that match TRBD2. Germline CDR1 and CDR2: SGDLS and YYNGEE. CDR3 size: 19 residues. Trimming cost V 0 bases and J 1 base; bases outside gene matches: 9. Here the CDR3 DNA reads TGTGCCAGCAGCGTAGGTATTAGCGGGAGGGTGGGGGCCAAAAACATTCAGTACTTC. This gives the protein CASSVGISGRVGAKNIQYF.

The chain has TRBV7-2 and TRBJ1-2; D not certain. Germline V gene sequence: CDR1 SGHTA, CDR2 FQGNSA. The CDR3 runs to 14 residues. Trimming took 0 bases from V and 4 from J, leaving 9 bases between them. The CDR3 nucleotides are TGTGCCAGCAGCTTAGCGCCCATCCTCTATGGCTACACCTTC. Protein sequence: CASSLAPILYGYTF.